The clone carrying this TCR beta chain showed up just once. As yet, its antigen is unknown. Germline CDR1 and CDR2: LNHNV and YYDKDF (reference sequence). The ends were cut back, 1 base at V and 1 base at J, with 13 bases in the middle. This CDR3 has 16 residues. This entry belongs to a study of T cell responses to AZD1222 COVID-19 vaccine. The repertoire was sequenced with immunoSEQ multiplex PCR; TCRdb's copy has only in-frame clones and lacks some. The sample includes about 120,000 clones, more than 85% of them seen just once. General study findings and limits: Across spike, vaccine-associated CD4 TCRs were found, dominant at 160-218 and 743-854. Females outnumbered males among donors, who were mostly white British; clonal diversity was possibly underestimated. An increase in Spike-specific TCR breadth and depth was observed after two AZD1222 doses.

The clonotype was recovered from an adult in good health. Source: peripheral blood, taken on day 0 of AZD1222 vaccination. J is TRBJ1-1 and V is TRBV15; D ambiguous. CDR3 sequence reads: CATSRGGRVRNTEAFF. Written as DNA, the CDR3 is TGTGCCACCAGCAGAGGGGGTAGGGTTCGGAACACTGAAGCTTTCTTT.